This record looks at one T cell receptor beta chain sequence and its context. What it binds is not known. Using its own MiXCR run on the 5' RACE reads, TCRdb lists one record per CDR3 protein. Here the sample spans about 140,000 distinct CDR3 sequences, 14% to 15% being singletons. The sample belongs to a study of T-cell memory formation after mild COVID-19. Whole-study context: TCR clustering was largely donor specific.

Whole-study results and caveats: CD4/CD8 balance characterized clones contracting day 15 to 85, and CD4+ skew characterized later expanders. Contracting CD8+ clones were enriched in EMRA, CD4+ mainly in CM and EM.

With 1 base removed from V and 0 bases from J, the gap between germline ends came to 13 bases. From germline, CDR1 is SNHLY and CDR2 FYNNEI. The CDR3 runs 18 residues. This TCR came from an adult woman who had mild COVID-19 (a few samples of this study predate the infection). Cell type and time point are not known. This chain joins TRBV2 and TRBJ2-6; D possibly matches TRBD1 or TRBD2 (5 bases each). Material for sequencing was PBMCs or a T cell subset sorted from them (not recorded which). The DNA of the CDR3 is TGTGCCAGCAGTGAAGGGGCCAGGGACCTCTCTGGGGCCAACGTCCTGACTTTC. It codes for CASSEGARDLSGANVLTF. Full variable domain (outside the CDR3, taken from reference TRBV2 and TRBJ2-6): EPEVTQTPSHQVTQMGQEVILRCVPISNHLYFYWYRQILGQKVEFLVSFYNNEISEKSEIFDDQFSVERPDGSNFTLKIRSTKLEDSAMYFCASSEGARDLSGANVLTFGAGSRLTVL.